These T cell receptor beta chains were read from a single sample in a study of human T cells and chemical hapten exposure. TCRdb ran MiXCR on the RACE reads and lists one entry per CDR3 protein. The sample carries 150,000 to 200,000 distinct CDR3 sequences, 25% to 30% recorded once. The input for sequencing was whole blood, taken in connection with sensitization to the hapten diphenylcyclopropenone (DPC). The receptors were sampled from a woman in her twenties or thirties with alopecia areata. Some clones in this sample may be carry-over from other donors' samples. Each CDR3 is given with its conserved first and last residue. Rows give clone size only sometimes, using once, few, many, or a class for an expanded clone.

TRBJ2-3	TRBV4-1	once	CASSQDHLRFDTQYF
TRBJ2-7	TRBV4-1	.	CASSQAGQVYEQYF
TRBJ1-6	TRBV9	.	CASSARQALIGSYNSPLHF
TRBJ1-5	TRBV12-3/TRBV12-4	.	CASSPRVGSNQPQHF
TRBJ2-7	TRBV4-3	.	CASSLGPNRASEQYF
TRBJ2-1	TRBV28	few	CASSLSLPGTEQFF
TRBJ2-5	TRBV10-3	.	CASRAGEETQYF
TRBJ2-1	TRBV18	.	CASSDGGGPDRFF
TRBJ2-5	TRBV21-1	.	CASSKAETQETQYF
TRBJ2-1	TRBV18	.	CASSQGRLNNEQFF
TRBJ2-3	TRBV3-1	few	CASSLENTQYF
TRBJ1-1	TRBV15	.	CATSRDQGNTEAFF
TRBJ1-2	TRBV2	few	CASRPGTSEYGYTF
TRBJ2-7	TRBV18	.	CASSGRAYEQYF
TRBJ2-6	TRBV2	few	CASISDRGLDVLTF
TRBJ2-7	TRBV28	.	CASSSPGGQGSSYEQYF
TRBJ2-5	TRBV28	.	CASSTLALETQYF
TRBJ2-7	TRBV7-2	.	CASSLDTVEQYF
TRBJ2-3	TRBV11-2	.	CVSSLGTATDTQYF
TRBJ2-1	TRBV3-1	few	CASSQGVAGGPQNEQFF
TRBJ1-6	TRBV21-1	.	CASSKAAKPYSPLHF
TRBJ2-2	TRBV2	few	CASRERGVNTGELFF
TRBJ2-1	TRBV28	few	CASSFGTSGRLGEQFF
TRBJ2-5	TRBV19	.	CASSILGAQETQYF
TRBJ2-5	TRBV28	.	CASDQPGQAHQETQYF